Below, 14 T cell receptor beta chains from the same sample are listed, as sequenced in a study of technical replicates of blood from four donors. TCRdb keeps only in-frame clones here, not all; method: immunoSEQ multiplex PCR. Of about 59,000 clones in the sample, roughly 95% are singletons; the top ten hold around 4.2%. The specimen sequenced was PBMCs. These receptors were taken from a human donor in good health. Some clones in this sample may be carry-over from other donors' samples.

This chain joins TRBV14 and TRBJ1-1, with D unclear. V shed 6 bases and J shed 2 bases, with 10 bases lying between them. The germline V gene has CDR1 SGHDN and CDR2 FVKESK. The CDR3 has 13 residues. CDR3 sequence reads: CASSAGSNTEAFF. In nucleotides, the CDR3 is TGTGCCAGCAGTGCCGGTAGTAACACTGAAGCTTTCTTT.

The V call is TRBV7-9, the J call TRBJ2-3; TRBD2 matches 10 bases. This CDR3 contains 16 residues. Germline assignment: CDR1 SEHNR and CDR2 FQNEAQ (reference sequence). Trimming at V came to 1 base and at J to 4 bases, leaving 5 bases not matched to a gene. The CDR3, as DNA: TGTGCCAGCAGCTTAGAACTAGCGGGGCCTCCAGATACGCAGTATTTT. Translation gives CASSLELAGPPDTQYF.

This clone appeared a single time. J is TRBJ2-3 and V is TRBV7-2, with 10 bases identical to TRBD2. CDR1 is SGHTA and CDR2 is FQGNSA in the germline V gene. The CDR3 length is 15 residues. With V trimmed by 3 bases and J by 3 bases, 3 bases remained unmatched. CDR3 in amino acids: CASSFSGGPTDTQYF. The CDR3 nucleotides are TGTGCCAGCAGCTTTAGCGGGGGGCCGACAGATACGCAGTATTTT. Drawing the rest from reference TRBV7-2 and TRBJ2-3, the complete variable domain is GAGVSQSPSNKVTEKGKDVELRCDPISGHTALYWYRQSLGQGLEFLIYFQGNSAPDKSGLPSDRFSAERTGGSVSTLTIQRTQQEDSAVYLCASSFSGGPTDTQYFGPGTRLTVL.

Note on this clone: One end of the junction does not line up with germline, which may come from a read error. The genes are TRBV6-1 and TRBJ2-5, with D tentatively TRBD2 (5 bases). Germline V gene data show CDR1 as MNHNS and CDR2 as SASEGT. There are 13 residues in the CDR3. CDR3 DNA sequence: TGTGCCAGCAATGAATGGTCGGGGGAGACCCAGTACTTC. This translates into CASNEWSGETQYF.

The V and J genes are TRBV7-8 and TRBJ1-1; D remains unclear. V dropped 1 base and J dropped 0 bases, with 9 bases sitting between them. Germline assignment: CDR1 SGHVS and CDR2 FQNEAQ. This CDR3 spans 15 amino acids. CDR3 region: CASSLGAFMNTEAFF. In nucleotides, the CDR3 is TGTGCCAGCAGCTTAGGTGCGTTTATGAACACTGAAGCTTTCTTT.

The chain carries TRBV7-7 and TRBJ2-5; 8 nucleotides agree with TRBD2. The CDR3 has 15 residues. Looked up from germline, CDR1 is SSHAT and CDR2 is FNYEAQ (reference sequence). Trimming removed 5 bases from V and 5 bases from J; junction bases left unmatched: 10. CDR3 sequence (DNA): TGTGCCAGCAGCCCCGCGGGAGGCCGGACGGAGACCCAGTACTTC. This encodes CASSPAGGRTETQYF.

This chain joins TRBV5-4 and TRBJ2-5; D possibly corresponds to TRBD2 (7 bases). Trimming pared 2 bases from V and 4 bases from J, leaving 18 bases between. In germline, CDR1 is SGHNT, CDR2 YYREEE (reference sequence). The CDR3 extends over 16 amino acids. The CDR3 loop is CASSFGPSGGGETQYF. Written as DNA, the CDR3 is TGTGCCAGCAGCTTCGGACCTAGCGGAGGGGGAGAGACCCAGTACTTC.

The CDR3 loop is CASSLAIAVETQYF. The CDR3, as DNA: TGCGCCAGCAGCTTGGCGATCGCGGTAGAGACCCAGTACTTC. This sequence joins TRBV5-1 and TRBJ2-5; D gene unclear. Germline lookup yields CDR1 SGHRS and CDR2 YFSETQ. The V and J ends lost 0 bases and 4 bases respectively, with 10 bases between them. This CDR3 comprises 14 residues.

This clone was detected a few times. The J gene is TRBJ1-2, the V gene TRBV5-6, with a possible D match to TRBD1 (5 bases). Germline V CDR1 and CDR2: SGHDT, YYEEEE. Trimming cost V 2 bases and J 1 base, with 15 bases left between them. This CDR3 has 16 amino acids. CDR3 loop: CASSFGGLRFNYGYTF. The CDR3 region has the DNA TGTGCCAGCAGCTTTGGGGGGTTAAGGTTTAACTATGGCTACACCTTC.

This chain joins TRBV6-1 and TRBJ2-6; weak D call: TRBD2 (6 bases). The CDR3 is made up of 15 amino acids. Germline V gives CDR1 MNHNS, CDR2 SASEGT. V was clipped by 5 bases and J by 0 bases, with 8 bases between them. The CDR3 DNA is TGTGCCAGCAGTCCGGGGGTCTCTGGGGCCAACGTCCTGACTTTC. Protein product: CASSPGVSGANVLTF.

A note on this clone: The junction and the germline gene differ at one end; a read error may be behind it. The chain is built from TRBV7-9 and TRBJ1-4; D remains ambiguous. CDR3 size: 15 residues. Germline V gene sequence: CDR1 SEHNR, CDR2 FQNEAQ (reference sequence). The CDR3 coding sequence is TGTGCCAGCAGCTGGCCTAGAACAACGAATGAAAAACTGTTTTTT. Translating gives CASSWPRTTNEKLFF.

The chain combines TRBV9 with TRBJ2-7; D is unresolved. CDR3 size: 14 residues. Germline assignment: CDR1 SGDLS and CDR2 YYNGEE. Between the trimmed V and J ends, which lost 1 base and 2 bases, there was a span of 10 bases. DNA of the CDR3: TGTGCCAGCAGCGTATCGCCAGATCCCTACGAGCAGTACTTC. It encodes CASSVSPDPYEQYF.

The chain employs TRBV9 and TRBJ2-1, with 10 bases identical to TRBD2. There are 16 residues in the CDR3. With V trimmed by 2 bases and J by 6 bases, 8 bases remained unmatched. From germline, CDR1 is SGDLS and CDR2 YYNGEE. CDR3 coding DNA: TGTGCCAGCAGCGTTCAAGCGGGGGGGCCCTCCAATGAGCAGTTCTTC. Protein: CASSVQAGGPSNEQFF.

The genes are TRBV4-3 and TRBJ2-1, with 8 bases identical to TRBD2. The CDR3 contains 17 residues. CDR1 is LGHNA, CDR2 YSLEER, per germline. V shed 0 bases, J shed 5 bases, and the junction held 9 bases outside the gene matches. The chain's CDR3 is CASSQEGGGGYDNEQFF. CDR3 in DNA: TGCGCCAGCAGCCAAGAGGGGGGCGGGGGGTACGACAATGAGCAGTTCTTC.